This TCR beta chain was observed in a study of neurological immune-mediated disorders. Study-wide background: A relapsing-remitting course was seen in about 90% of the roughly 34 multiple sclerosis patients and a secondary progressive course in 3. Study conclusions and caveats: No CDR3 amino acid sequences were shared by expanded clones across subjects, suggesting private repertoires in all groups. The multiple sclerosis repertoire cluster showed no association with any clinical or MRI feature. The authors stated that larger cohorts are needed. In HTLV-1-associated myelopathy, TCR clonal expansion was greatest, whereas multiple sclerosis had the least, falling below healthy controls.

The CDR3 loop spans 14 amino acids. The germline V and J ends were trimmed by 0 bases and 11 bases, with 16 bases remaining between them. Germline assignment: CDR1 LGHNA and CDR2 YSLEER. Using its own MiXCR run on the 5' RACE reads, TCRdb lists one record per CDR3 protein. The profile shows fewer than 80,000 distinct CDR3 sequences, around 4.7% of them singletons. This clonotype was observed at least ten times. The antigen is undetermined. Sequencing was done on a sample of PBMCs. The chain recombines TRBV4-3 with TRBJ1-2; D call uncertain. This sequence originates from a woman aged 45-59 years with multiple sclerosis. The CDR3 DNA follows: TGCGCCAGCAGCCAAGAGTCCGAGCGTCCCTTATACACCTTC. Translation gives CASSQESERPLYTF.